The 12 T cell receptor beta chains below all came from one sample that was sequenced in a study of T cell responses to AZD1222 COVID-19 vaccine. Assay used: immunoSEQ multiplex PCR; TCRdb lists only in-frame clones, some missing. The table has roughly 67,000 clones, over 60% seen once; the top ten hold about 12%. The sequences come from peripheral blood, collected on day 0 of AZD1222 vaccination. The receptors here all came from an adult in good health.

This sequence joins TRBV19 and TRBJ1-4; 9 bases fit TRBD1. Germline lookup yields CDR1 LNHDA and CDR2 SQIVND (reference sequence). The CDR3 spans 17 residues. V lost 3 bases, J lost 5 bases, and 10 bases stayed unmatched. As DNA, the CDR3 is TGTGCCAGTAGTATCCCGGGACAGGGCCGCGTGAATGAAAAACTGTTTTTT. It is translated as CASSIPGQGRVNEKLFF.

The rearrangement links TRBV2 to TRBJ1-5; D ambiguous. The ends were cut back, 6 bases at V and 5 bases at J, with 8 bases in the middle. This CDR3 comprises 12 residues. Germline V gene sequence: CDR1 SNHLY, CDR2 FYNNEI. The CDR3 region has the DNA TGTGCCAGCAGCGACGAGGATCAGCCCCAGCATTTT. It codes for CASSDEDQPQHF.

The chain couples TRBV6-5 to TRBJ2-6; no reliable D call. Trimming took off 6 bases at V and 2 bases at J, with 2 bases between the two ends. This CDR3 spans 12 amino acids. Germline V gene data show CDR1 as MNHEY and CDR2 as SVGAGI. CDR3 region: CASSAGANVLTF. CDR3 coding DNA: TGTGCCAGCAGCGCTGGGGCCAACGTCCTGACTTTC.

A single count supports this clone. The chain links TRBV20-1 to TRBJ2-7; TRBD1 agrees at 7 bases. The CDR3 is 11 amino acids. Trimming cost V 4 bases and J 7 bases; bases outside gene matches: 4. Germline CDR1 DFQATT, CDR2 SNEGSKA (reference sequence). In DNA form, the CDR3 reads TGCAGTGCTAACAGGGGTGGGGAGCAGTACTTC. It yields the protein CSANRGGEQYF.

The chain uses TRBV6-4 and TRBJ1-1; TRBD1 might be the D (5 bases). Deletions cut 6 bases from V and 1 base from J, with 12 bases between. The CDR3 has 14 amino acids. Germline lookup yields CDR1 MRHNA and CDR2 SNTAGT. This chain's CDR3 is CASSPQGSNTEAFF. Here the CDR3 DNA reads TGTGCCAGCAGCCCTCAGGGCTCGAACACTGAAGCTTTCTTT.

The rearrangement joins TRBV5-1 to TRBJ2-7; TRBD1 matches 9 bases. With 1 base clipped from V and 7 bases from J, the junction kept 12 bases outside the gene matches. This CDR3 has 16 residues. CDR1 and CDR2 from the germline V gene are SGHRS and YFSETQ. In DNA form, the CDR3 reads TGCGCCAGCAGCTTGCCCCGGGACAGGGATTCTTGGGAGCAGTACTTC. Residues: CASSLPRDRDSWEQYF.

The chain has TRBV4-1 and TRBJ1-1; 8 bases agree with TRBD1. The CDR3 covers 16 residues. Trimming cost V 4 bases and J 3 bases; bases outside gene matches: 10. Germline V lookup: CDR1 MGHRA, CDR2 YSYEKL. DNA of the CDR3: TGCGCCAGCAGCCTCGAGAGGGGACAGGTCTACACTGAAGCTTTCTTT. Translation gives CASSLERGQVYTEAFF.

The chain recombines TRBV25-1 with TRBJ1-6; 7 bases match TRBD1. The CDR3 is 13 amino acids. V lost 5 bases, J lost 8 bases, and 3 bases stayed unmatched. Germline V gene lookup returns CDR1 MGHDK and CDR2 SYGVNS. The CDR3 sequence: CASSRGLDSPLHF. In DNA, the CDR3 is TGTGCCAGCAGTAGGGGGCTGGATTCACCCCTCCACTTT.

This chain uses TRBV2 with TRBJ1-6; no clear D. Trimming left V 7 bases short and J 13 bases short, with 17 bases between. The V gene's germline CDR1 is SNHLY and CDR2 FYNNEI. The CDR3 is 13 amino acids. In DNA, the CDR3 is TGTGCCAGCAAACCCCAAGGGCGTACGCCCCTCCACTTT. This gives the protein CASKPQGRTPLHF.

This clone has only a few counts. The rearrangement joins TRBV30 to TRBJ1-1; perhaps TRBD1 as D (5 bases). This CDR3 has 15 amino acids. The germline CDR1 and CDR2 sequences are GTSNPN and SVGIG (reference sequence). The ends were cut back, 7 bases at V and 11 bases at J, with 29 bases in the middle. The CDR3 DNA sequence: TGTGCCTCTATCACGGGGCGACGGGCCTCAAGGGAGGCTTTCTTT. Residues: CASITGRRASREAFF. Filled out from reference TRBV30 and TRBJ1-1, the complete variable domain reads SQTIHQWPATLVQPVGSPLSLECTVEGTSNPNLYWYRQAAGRGLQLLFYSVGIGQISSEVPQNLSASRPQDRQFILSSKKLLLSDSGFYLCASITGRRASREAFFGQGTRLTVV.

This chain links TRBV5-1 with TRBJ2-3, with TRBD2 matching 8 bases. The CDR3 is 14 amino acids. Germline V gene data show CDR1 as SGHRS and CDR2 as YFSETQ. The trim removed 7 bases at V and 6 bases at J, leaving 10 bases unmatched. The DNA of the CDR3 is TGCGCCAGCTACCCCGGGGGGGGCAAGGATACGCAGTATTTT. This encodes CASYPGGGKDTQYF.

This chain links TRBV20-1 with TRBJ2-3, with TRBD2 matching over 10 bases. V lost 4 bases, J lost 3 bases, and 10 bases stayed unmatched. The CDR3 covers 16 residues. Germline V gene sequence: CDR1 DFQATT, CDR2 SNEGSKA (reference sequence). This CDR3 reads CSAIELAGWQTDTQYF. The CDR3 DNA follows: TGCAGTGCTATTGAACTAGCGGGGTGGCAAACAGATACGCAGTATTTT.